This passage covers 18 T cell receptor beta chains from one sample sequenced in a study of a mutant IDH1 vaccine in newly diagnosed glioma. Which antigens these TCRs recognize remains unknown. The assay was immunoSEQ multiplex PCR, and TCRdb's table has in-frame clones only and misses some. Of 40,000 to 50,000 clones in the sample, around 76% were seen once. Time point reported: week 23, last vaccination. Each dose of the vaccine consisted of 300 ug of mutant IDH1 20-mer peptide, with topical imiquimod. The sample consisted of PBMCs, taken from a glioma patient whose treatment included an IDH1 peptide vaccine. All receptors derive from a woman between 40 and 55 years old with glioma. Some clones in this sample may be carry-over from other donors' samples.

This chain joins TRBV5-5 and TRBJ1-5; D call uncertain. The CDR3 is made up of 15 amino acids. Germline V CDR1 and CDR2: SGHKS, YYEKEE (reference sequence). Trimming cost V 1 base and J 0 bases, with 8 bases left between them. The CDR3 protein is CASSLRDDSNQPQHF. The CDR3 DNA sequence: TGTGCCAGCAGCTTGAGGGATGATAGCAATCAGCCCCAGCATTTT.

The chain has TRBV6-1 and TRBJ1-1; unclear D gene. Germline CDR1 MNHNS, CDR2 SASEGT. The CDR3 sequence is 13 residues long. Trimming shortened V by 5 bases and J by 1 base, and 8 bases separated the two germline ends. Here the CDR3 reads CASSPRQNTEAFF. CDR3 in DNA: TGTGCCAGCAGTCCCCGACAGAACACTGAAGCTTTCTTT.

The chain recombines TRBV28 with TRBJ1-2; 11 bases fit TRBD1. The length of the CDR3 is 15 residues. Germline V CDR1 and CDR2: MDHEN, SYDVKM. J lost 4 bases, V lost 6 bases, and 7 bases had no gene match. The DNA for the CDR3 is TGTGCCAGCAGCACCGGGACAGGGGGTTTCTATGGCTACACCTTC. Translated: CASSTGTGGFYGYTF.

The chain couples TRBV4-3 to TRBJ1-5; no definite D call. The CDR3 extends over 14 amino acids. Germline V gene data show CDR1 as LGHNA and CDR2 as YSLEER. Trimming pared 1 base from V and 4 bases from J, leaving 8 bases between. The DNA of the CDR3 is TGCGCCAGCAGCCAAGTCTTGGGGAATCAGCCCCAGCATTTT. It is translated as CASSQVLGNQPQHF.

The rearrangement links TRBV11-2 to TRBJ2-2; 8 positions match TRBD1. The V and J ends lost 3 bases and 7 bases, in that order; junction bases with no gene match: 4. The CDR3 covers 14 residues. Germline CDR1 and CDR2: SGHAT and FQNNGV. The DNA of the CDR3 is TGTGCCAGCAGCTTTTGGACAGGGAACGGGGAGCTGTTTTTT. This gives the protein CASSFWTGNGELFF.

The chain has TRBV28 and TRBJ1-2; no clear D gene. CDR3 size: 14 residues. The V end lost 6 bases, the J end lost 1 base, and 12 bases lay between the germline ends. Per germline, CDR1 MDHEN and CDR2 SYDVKM. CDR3 sequence: CASSRSGFNYGYTF. The CDR3 coding sequence is TGTGCCAGCAGCCGCAGTGGTTTTAACTATGGCTACACCTTC.

The V and J genes are TRBV29-1 and TRBJ2-7; TRBD1 might be the D (6 bases). The CDR3 is made up of 15 amino acids. CDR1 and CDR2 from the germline V gene are SQVTM and ANQGSEA. Trimming left V 6 bases short and J 5 bases short, with 23 bases between. The CDR3 region is CSVNFRGSIWDEQYF. The CDR3 DNA is TGCAGCGTGAACTTCAGGGGTAGCATCTGGGACGAGCAGTACTTC.

In the case of this clone: One end of the junction is discordant with germline, which a read error may explain. This sequence joins TRBV7-7 and TRBJ2-7, with 9 bases that match TRBD1. The CDR3 totals 13 residues. Germline CDR1 SSHAT, CDR2 FNYEAQ (reference sequence). As DNA, the CDR3 is TGTGCTAGCAGCTTAGCGGACAGGGGAGAGCAGTACTTC. Amino acid sequence: CASSLADRGEQYF.

The V gene is TRBV29-1, the J gene TRBJ2-2, with D tentatively TRBD1 (6 bases). CDR3 length equals 15 residues. V gave up 6 bases and J gave up 1 base, with 15 bases separating them. Looked up from germline, CDR1 is SQVTM and CDR2 is ANQGSEA. CDR3 in amino acids: CSVASGTRNTGELFF. CDR3 coding DNA: TGCAGCGTAGCCTCCGGGACAAGGAACACCGGGGAGCTGTTTTTT.

The chain employs TRBV5-6 and TRBJ1-2; no firm D call. This CDR3 contains 14 residues. The V end was cut by 3 bases, the J end by 4 bases, with 13 bases between. Per the germline V gene, CDR1 is SGHDT and CDR2 is YYEEEE. CDR3 DNA: TGTGCCAGCAGCTCAACGGCCTCAGGCTATGGCTACACCTTC. Translated: CASSSTASGYGYTF.

A single count supports this clone. The V call is TRBV5-8, the J call TRBJ1-2, with D possibly TRBD1 on 5 matching bases. CDR3 length equals 14 residues. The V gene lost 0 bases and the J gene lost 10 bases, with 16 bases spanning the gap. Germline lookup yields CDR1 SGHTS and CDR2 YDEGEE. CDR3 sequence (DNA): TGTGCCAGCAGCTTGGACCGGGGCAGGTTGTACTACACCTTC. Translating it yields CASSLDRGRLYYTF.

J is TRBJ1-4 and V is TRBV19, with D possibly matching TRBD1 (5 bases). The CDR3 runs to 15 residues. With 2 bases removed from V and 2 bases from J, the gap between germline ends came to 9 bases. Germline assignment: CDR1 LNHDA and CDR2 SQIVND (reference sequence). CDR3 residues: CASSISGDTNEKLFF. In DNA form, the CDR3 reads TGTGCCAGTAGTATATCGGGGGACACTAATGAAAAACTGTTTTTT. The full variable domain, in which reference TRBV19 and TRBJ1-4 provide the parts outside the CDR3, is DGGITQSPKYLFRKEGQNVTLSCEQNLNHDAMYWYRQDPGQGLRLIYYSQIVNDFQKGDIAEGYSVSREKKESFPLTVTSAQKNPTAFYLCASSISGDTNEKLFFGSGTQLSVL.

The rearrangement links TRBV6-5 to TRBJ2-7; a possible D gene is TRBD2 (5 bases). Trimming removed 5 bases at V and 4 bases at J, with 6 bases between. This CDR3 region has 11 residues. Germline values: CDR1 MNHEY, CDR2 SVGAGI. This CDR3 reads CASSGLYEQYF. CDR3 DNA: TGTGCCAGCAGTGGACTTTACGAGCAGTACTTC.

The genes are TRBV28 and TRBJ1-5, with 7 bases matching TRBD1. The trim removed 8 bases at V and 4 bases at J, leaving 8 bases unmatched. This CDR3 is built from 14 residues. Germline CDR1 MDHEN, CDR2 SYDVKM. CDR3 loop: CASGRDRRNQPQHF. The CDR3 DNA sequence: TGTGCCAGCGGCCGGGACAGAAGAAATCAGCCCCAGCATTTT.

The chain is built from TRBV21-1 and TRBJ2-7; TRBD1 is the table's D call, not checked against the DNA. TRBV21-1 constitutes a pseudogene. This CDR3 spans 16 amino acids. The CDR3 bases are TGTGCCAGCAGCGTAAGGACAGGGGATTTCGGCTACGAGCAGTACTTC. It yields the protein CASSVRTGDFGYEQYF.

This chain connects TRBV4-2 to TRBJ1-6, with D unclear. CDR3 size: 13 residues. Trimming shortened V by 0 bases and J by 9 bases, and 6 bases separated the two germline ends. Germline V CDR1 and CDR2: LGHNA, YNFKEQ. CDR3 coding DNA: TGTGCCAGCAGCCAAGATCAAGGTTCACCCCTCCACTTT. It specifies CASSQDQGSPLHF.

V gene TRBV4-1 combines with J gene TRBJ1-5, with D maybe TRBD1 (5 bases). V gave up 0 bases and J gave up 4 bases, with 16 bases separating them. The CDR3 spans 17 residues. The germline gives CDR1 MGHRA, CDR2 YSYEKL. The chain's CDR3 is CASSQDPVKGKNQPQHF. The CDR3 coding sequence is TGCGCCAGCAGCCAAGATCCGGTTAAGGGGAAAAATCAGCCCCAGCATTTT.

V is TRBV28 and J is TRBJ1-2; possible D gene TRBD1, 5 bases. This CDR3 region has 13 residues. Germline values: CDR1 MDHEN, CDR2 SYDVKM. V dropped 4 bases and J dropped 8 bases, with 14 bases sitting between them. In DNA, the CDR3 is TGTGCCAGCAGTTGGGTTACGGGGGGAGGCTACACCTTC. Its protein product is CASSWVTGGGYTF.